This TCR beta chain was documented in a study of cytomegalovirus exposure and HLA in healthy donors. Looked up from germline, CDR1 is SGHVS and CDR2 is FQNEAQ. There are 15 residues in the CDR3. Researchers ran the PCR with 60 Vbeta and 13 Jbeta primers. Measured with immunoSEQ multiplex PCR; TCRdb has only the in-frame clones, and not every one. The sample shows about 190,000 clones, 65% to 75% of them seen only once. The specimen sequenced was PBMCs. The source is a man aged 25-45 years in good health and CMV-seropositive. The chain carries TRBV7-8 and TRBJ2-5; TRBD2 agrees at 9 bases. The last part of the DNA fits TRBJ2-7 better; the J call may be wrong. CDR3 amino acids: CASSFSGGPIYEQYF. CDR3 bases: TGTGCCAGCAGCTTCAGCGGGGGGCCGATCTACGAGCAGTACTTC.